This TCR beta chain was identified during a study of T cell changes during pregnancy in multiple sclerosis. V was pared by 0 bases and J by 5 bases, with 4 bases of the junction left unmatched. The CDR3 sequence is 15 residues long. CDR1 and CDR2 from the germline V gene are SGDLS and YYNGEE. Profiling relied on immunoSEQ multiplex PCR, and the TCRdb table lists in-frame clones only, not all of them. The sample records over 50,000 clones, 92% being singletons. The clonotype originates from a female donor with multiple sclerosis, enrolled in a pregnancy study. Sequencing was performed on peripheral blood, taken in the first trimester of pregnancy. The chain joins TRBV9 to TRBJ2-2; 7 bases are a match to TRBD2. CDR3 region: CASSVGVGGTGELFF. In DNA, the CDR3 is TGTGCCAGCAGCGTAGGAGTGGGAGGGACCGGGGAGCTGTTTTTT. The variable domain in full, with the rest retrieved from reference TRBV9 and TRBJ2-2, is DSGVTQTPKHLITATGQRVTLRCSPRSGDLSVYWYQQSLDQGLQFLIQYYNGEERAKGNILERFSAQQFPDLHSELNLSSLELGDSALYFCASSVGVGGTGELFFGEGSRLTVL.